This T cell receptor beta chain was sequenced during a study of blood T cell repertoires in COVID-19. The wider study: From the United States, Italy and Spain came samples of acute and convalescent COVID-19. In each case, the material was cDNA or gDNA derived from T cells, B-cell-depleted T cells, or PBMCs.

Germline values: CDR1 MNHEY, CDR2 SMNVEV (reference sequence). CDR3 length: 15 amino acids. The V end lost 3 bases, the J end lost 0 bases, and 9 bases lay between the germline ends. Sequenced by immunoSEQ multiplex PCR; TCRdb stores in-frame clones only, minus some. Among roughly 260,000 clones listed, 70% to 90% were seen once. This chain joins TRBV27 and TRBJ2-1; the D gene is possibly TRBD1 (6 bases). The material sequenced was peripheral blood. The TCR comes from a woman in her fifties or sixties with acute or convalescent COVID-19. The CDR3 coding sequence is TGTGCCAGCAGTTTTAGGGGGAGCTCCTACAATGAGCAGTTCTTC. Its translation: CASSFRGSSYNEQFF.